This T cell receptor (beta chain) appears in the sequencing data of a study of T cells in Graves' hyperthyroidism and ophthalmopathy. This clonotype occurred many times. No antigen is known for it. Source material for PBMCs was 10 ml fresh peripheral blood. RNA transcripts were the template for amplifying TCR beta CDR3 regions. The study used the HTBI primer set for a first-round RT-PCR of the TCR CDR3. TCRdb itself ran the multiplex PCR reads through MiXCR, one entry per CDR3 protein. The sample includes a few hundred thousand distinct CDR3 sequences, about 15% of them seen just once. Study-level results: Within blood appeared most thyroid clonotypes that had expanded above 0.001.

Trimming at V came to 0 bases and at J to 14 bases, leaving 6 bases not matched to a gene. The germline V gene has CDR1 LGHDT and CDR2 YNNKEL (reference sequence). CDR3 length: 13 residues. The sequence was obtained from a woman in her twenties or thirties with Graves' hyperthyroidism that later progressed to Graves' ophthalmopathy. Specimen: blood. The rearrangement uses TRBV3-1 and TRBJ2-1; 8 nucleotides agree with TRBD2. The CDR3 DNA reads TGTGCCAGCAGCCAAGAAGAAGGGACTAGTAAGTTCTTC. This encodes CASSQEEGTSKFF.